The 7 T cell receptor beta chains presented below share a single source sample, sequenced in a study of shared clonotypes between healthy human individuals. Libraries were prepared by immunoSEQ multiplex PCR; TCRdb keeps only in-frame clonotypes and omits some of them. This sample yields around 700,000 clones, of which 60% to 75% are seen a single time; around 2% belongs to the top ten. Sequenced material: memory CD4+ T cells sorted from blood. Noted subset: CD45RA-negative fraction. The receptors were sampled from a woman in her 30s in good health.

The chain joins TRBV2 to TRBJ2-7; D is perhaps TRBD1 (5 bases). The CDR3 covers 16 residues. Germline lookup yields CDR1 SNHLY and CDR2 FYNNEI. Between the trimmed V and J ends, which lost 2 bases and 2 bases, there was a span of 16 bases. The CDR3 here is CASSERRQGLTYEQYF. The DNA for the CDR3 is TGTGCCAGCAGTGAACGGCGGCAGGGTTTGACCTACGAGCAGTACTTC. Complete variable domain (other parts from reference TRBV2 and TRBJ2-7): EPEVTQTPSHQVTQMGQEVILRCVPISNHLYFYWYRQILGQKVEFLVSFYNNEISEKSEIFDDQFSVERPDGSNFTLKIRSTKLEDSAMYFCASSERRQGLTYEQYFGPGTRLTVT.

V is TRBV4-1 and J is TRBJ2-5, with TRBD1 identical over 12 bases. Germline CDR1 MGHRA, CDR2 YSYEKL. J lost 4 bases, V lost 4 bases, and 4 bases had no gene match. This CDR3 is built from 15 residues. CDR3: CASSRPGQGAETQYF. The CDR3 bases are TGCGCCAGCAGCCGGCCGGGACAGGGGGCAGAGACCCAGTACTTC.

This chain connects TRBV6-5 to TRBJ2-1, with TRBD1 matching 7 bases. V was pared by 6 bases and J by 15 bases, with 20 bases of the junction left unmatched. The CDR3 totals 15 residues. Germline loops: CDR1 MNHEY, CDR2 SVGAGI. The CDR3 spells CASSSPWPNRGQLFF. DNA for the CDR3: TGTGCCAGCAGCTCACCCTGGCCTAACAGGGGTCAGCTGTTCTTC.

The chain joins TRBV7-2 to TRBJ1-2; D call uncertain. The V gene's germline CDR1 is SGHTA and CDR2 FQGNSA. The germline V and J ends were trimmed by 5 bases and 8 bases, with 12 bases remaining between them. The CDR3 length is 12 residues. CDR3 DNA sequence: TGTGCCAGCAGCCGTCGGAGGGAGGGCTACACCTTC. It translates to CASSRRREGYTF. The variable domain in full, completed from reference TRBV7-2 and TRBJ1-2, reads GAGVSQSPSNKVTEKGKDVELRCDPISGHTALYWYRQSLGQGLEFLIYFQGNSAPDKSGLPSDRFSAERTGGSVSTLTIQRTQQEDSAVYLCASSRRREGYTFGSGTRLTVV.

Concerning this clone: The sample has other DNA sequences that encode this CDR3 too. The V gene is TRBV7-3, the J gene TRBJ2-2; the D is unclear. V was cut by 3 bases and J by 2 bases, with 10 bases left in between. The CDR3 sequence is 15 residues long. Germline assignment: CDR1 SGHTA and CDR2 FQGTGA. CDR3 in amino acids: CASSLKASNTGELFF. CDR3 nucleotide sequence: TGTGCCAGCAGCTTGAAGGCGTCAAACACCGGGGAGCTGTTTTTT.

The V and J genes are TRBV6-1 and TRBJ1-5; D may be TRBD1 (6 bases). CDR3 size: 15 residues. Trimming shortened V by 11 bases and J by 2 bases, and 19 bases separated the two germline ends. Per germline, CDR1 MNHNS and CDR2 SASEGT. This chain's CDR3 is CASRGAKEGNQPQHF. The CDR3 DNA follows: TGTGCCTCGAGGGGGGCAAAAGAGGGCAATCAGCCCCAGCATTTT.

This clone was detected many times. The genes are TRBV7-8 and TRBJ2-1; TRBD2 matches at 9 bases. V dropped 4 bases and J dropped 5; count of bases not matched to a gene: 15. This CDR3 has 18 amino acids. The V gene's germline CDR1 is SGHVS and CDR2 FQNEAQ. In nucleotides, the CDR3 is TGTGCCAGCAGCTCCTTCACTTCTACTAGCGGGCCCAACAATGAGCAGTTCTTC. This sequence encodes CASSSFTSTSGPNNEQFF.